This entry lists 4 T cell receptor beta chains sequenced from one sample in a study of blood T cell repertoires in COVID-19 (dated by TCRdb to about 2020). Preparation of the library involved the immunoSEQ multiplex PCR assay. TCRdb took this table from immuneACCESS and kept in-frame rearrangements with V and J called. Such tables lack part of the clones; where checked against another copy, unresolved V genes explain under half of the gap, and the rest is unexplained. The sample data list 88,000 or so clones, and 75% to 85% of these were observed just once. The ten most abundant clones make up approximately 24% of the sample. Sequences were obtained from peripheral blood. The receptors were gathered from a human donor in a cohort sampled during active COVID-19.

The V call is TRBV11-1, the J call TRBJ1-1, with D unresolved. With 0 bases removed from V and 1 base from J, the gap between germline ends came to 9 bases. The germline CDR1 and CDR2 sequences are SGHAT and FQDESV (reference sequence). The CDR3 contains 15 residues. CDR3 sequence: CASSLALGENTEAFF. The DNA for the CDR3 is TGTGCCAGCAGCTTAGCGCTTGGAGAGAACACTGAAGCTTTCTTT. The full variable domain, rest sourced from reference TRBV11-1 and TRBJ1-1, is EAEVAQSPRYKITEKSQAVAFWCDPISGHATLYWYRQILGQGPELLVQFQDESVVDDSQLPKDRFSAERLKGVDSTLKIQPAELGDSAMYLCASSLALGENTEAFFGQGTRLTVV.

The chain recombines TRBV29-1 with TRBJ2-7, with 9 bases matching TRBD2. The CDR3 spans 13 residues. With 7 bases clipped from V and 5 bases from J, the junction kept 9 bases outside the gene matches. Germline V gene lookup returns CDR1 SQVTM and CDR2 ANQGSEA. Written as DNA, the CDR3 is TGCAGCGGATCAGTAGCGGGAGAAAACGAGCAGTACTTC. This sequence encodes CSGSVAGENEQYF.

The chain is built from TRBV15 and TRBJ2-1; 10 positions match TRBD2. The CDR3 covers 15 residues. With V trimmed by 2 bases and J by 4 bases, 2 bases remained unmatched. CDR1 and CDR2 from the germline V gene are LNHNV and YYDKDF (reference sequence). The CDR3 coding sequence is TGTGCCACCAGCAGAACTAGCGGGATTTACAATGAGCAGTTCTTC. As protein: CATSRTSGIYNEQFF.

V usage is TRBV7-8 and J usage is TRBJ1-1; the match to TRBD1 covers 8 bases. The CDR3 is 15 residues long. Losses at the gene ends were 1 base for V and 3 bases for J; bases not matched to a gene: 4. Germline V gene data show CDR1 as SGHVS and CDR2 as FQNEAQ. The CDR3 DNA reads TGTGCCAGCAGCTTAGTGGACAGGGACGACACTGAAGCTTTCTTT. Translation gives CASSLVDRDDTEAFF.